This T cell receptor (beta chain) was found in a study of CD8+ T cells in alopecia areata. Study-wide results and limits: Normal skin's resident alphabeta T cells are also sequenced in scalp samples.

After isolation, RNA underwent reverse transcription to generate cDNA as the sequencing template. Generated by immunoSEQ multiplex PCR, the TCRdb table keeps only in-frame clones and is missing some. The sample lists more than 95,000 clones, 35% to 45% occurring once. The CDR3 loop spans 10 amino acids. Germline CDR1 reads DFQATT; CDR2 reads SNEGSKA (reference sequence). With 3 bases removed from V and 9 bases from J, the gap between germline ends came to 9 bases. Points on this clone: As yet, its antigen is unknown.

Isolation of CD4+ and CD8+ T cells from PBMCs was achieved by sorting. Sequencing input: CD4+ T cells sorted from blood. This chain joins TRBV20-1 and TRBJ2-7; D is unclear. The sequence was obtained from a human donor with alopecia areata. The CDR3 nucleotides read TGCAGTGCTAGTCGCGAAGTGCAGTACTTC. Translated, it gives CSASREVQYF.